This is a list of T cell receptor beta chains from one sample in a study of T cell repertoires in cytomegalovirus infection. No antigen is known for these receptors. TCRdb re-called the reads with MiXCR, one entry per CDR3 protein. The table shows roughly 500,000 distinct CDR3 sequences, with around a third occurring only once. Sample: cultured PBMCs, taken from culture after CMV antigen stimulation. These receptors all come from a human donor in good health (CMV status not recorded). Some clones in this sample may be carry-over from other donors' samples. Each CDR3 is given with its conserved first and last residue. Fields, in order: J gene, V gene, D gene, clone size, CDR3 length, CDR3 protein, CDR3 DNA. D genes are given only for firm matches. Not every row has a clone size; where given, it reads once, few, many or a size class.

>TRBJ2-1|TRBV7-2|-|few|14
CASSGTGVRVEQFF
TGTGCCAGCAGCGGGACGGGAGTACGTGTTGAGCAGTTCTTC
>TRBJ2-1|TRBV6-8|TRBD2|-|15
CASSPRTSGTFEQFF
TGTGCCAGCAGTCCGAGGACTAGCGGGACGTTTGAGCAGTTCTTC
>TRBJ1-1|TRBV12-3/TRBV12-4|TRBD1|-|14
CATQVTGLNTEAFF
TGTGCCACACAAGTGACAGGGCTGAACACTGAAGCTTTCTTT
>TRBJ2-7|TRBV6-5|TRBD2|-|12
CASMRLADEQYF
TGTGCCAGCATGCGACTAGCCGACGAGCAGTACTTC
>TRBJ1-6|TRBV4-2|-|few|18
CASSQDFGGSSYNSPLHF
TGTGCCAGCAGCCAAGATTTCGGGGGGAGCTCCTATAATTCACCCCTCCACTTT
>TRBJ2-2|TRBV11-3|TRBD2|-|16
CASSSPGLRNTGELFF
TGTGCCAGCAGTTCACCGGGACTACGGAACACCGGGGAGCTGTTTTTT
>TRBJ2-2|TRBV5-1|-|-|15
CASSQALSGTGELFF
TGCGCCAGCAGCCAGGCCCTAAGCGGGACCGGGGAGCTGTTTTTT
>TRBJ2-5|TRBV11-1|TRBD1|-|19
CASSLRDRGFRTPGETQYF
TGTGCCAGCAGCTTACGCGACAGGGGATTTAGGACCCCAGGGGAGACCCAGTACTTC
>TRBJ2-3|TRBV7-8|TRBD2|-|16
CASSLRGTSGTDTQYF
TGTGCCAGCAGCTTACGGGGGACTAGCGGCACAGATACGCAGTATTTT
>TRBJ2-2|TRBV7-6|-|few|13
CASSSTGSGELFF
TGTGCCAGCAGCTCTACCGGGTCGGGGGAGCTGTTTTTT